This is a list of T cell receptor beta chains from one sample in a study of T cell repertoires in cytomegalovirus infection. TCRdb called the reads again in MiXCR, with one record for every CDR3 protein. The table includes 550,000 to 700,000 distinct CDR3 sequences, approximately 40% detected once. These receptors lack a known antigen. The sample here was cultured PBMCs, taken from culture after CMV antigen stimulation. The receptor source for this set is a human donor in good health (CMV status not recorded). Some clones in this sample may be carry-over from other donors' samples. Each CDR3 is given with its conserved first and last residue. Each record gives: clone size, D gene, J gene, V gene, CDR3 length, CDR3 DNA, CDR3 protein. D genes are given only for firm matches. Some rows have no size entry. The others give once, few or many, or a class for an expanded clone.

clone_size: many; d_call: NA; j_call: TRBJ1-5; v_call: TRBV2; cdr3_length: 17; cdr3_nt: TGTGCCAGCAGTGAAGCGCCTCGACCTTCGAGCAATCAGCCCCAGCATTTT; cdr3_aa: CASSEAPRPSSNQPQHF
clone_size: NA; d_call: NA; j_call: TRBJ2-4; v_call: TRBV20-1; cdr3_length: 15; cdr3_nt: TGCAGTGCCTCCCATACTCAGGGTTTTCGCGGCATTCAGTACTTC; cdr3_aa: CSASHTQGFRGIQYF
clone_size: NA; d_call: NA; j_call: TRBJ1-1; v_call: TRBV20-1; cdr3_length: 20; cdr3_nt: TGCAGTGCTAGGTCCTCGCATGACCCAATAGGTAGGACCGTGAACACTGAAGCTTTCTTT; cdr3_aa: CSARSSHDPIGRTVNTEAFF
clone_size: NA; d_call: NA; j_call: TRBJ1-5; v_call: TRBV7-9; cdr3_length: 16; cdr3_nt: TGTGCCACCTCGGGCTTAAAAGGGTGGGGGGATCAGCCCCAGCATTTT; cdr3_aa: CATSGLKGWGDQPQHF
clone_size: many; d_call: NA; j_call: TRBJ1-2; v_call: TRBV6-1; cdr3_length: 15; cdr3_nt: TGTGCCAGCAATAATGGGGGGTTCCTAGGCTATGGCTACACCTTC; cdr3_aa: CASNNGGFLGYGYTF
clone_size: few; d_call: TRBD1; j_call: TRBJ1-2; v_call: TRBV7-2; cdr3_length: 16; cdr3_nt: TGTGCCAGCAGCTTATACAAGGGGGCGATAGGCTATGGCTACACCTTC; cdr3_aa: CASSLYKGAIGYGYTF
clone_size: many; d_call: NA; j_call: TRBJ2-7; v_call: TRBV7-2; cdr3_length: 14; cdr3_nt: TGTGCCAGCAGCCCAGGGTCGGGTGTCTACGAGCAGTACTTC; cdr3_aa: CASSPGSGVYEQYF
clone_size: NA; d_call: NA; j_call: TRBJ1-4; v_call: TRBV4-3; cdr3_length: 12; cdr3_nt: TGCGCCAGCAGCCGCCGTAATGAAAAACTGTTTTTT; cdr3_aa: CASSRRNEKLFF
clone_size: few; d_call: NA; j_call: TRBJ1-2; v_call: TRBV6-1; cdr3_length: 14; cdr3_nt: TGTGCCAGCAGTGTGGACGGTCGGAACTATGGCTACACCTTC; cdr3_aa: CASSVDGRNYGYTF
clone_size: NA; d_call: NA; j_call: TRBJ1-6; v_call: TRBV6-2/TRBV6-3; cdr3_length: 17; cdr3_nt: TGTGCCAGCTCCGCAGGACAGTCAAGCTCCTATAATTCACCCCTCCACTTT; cdr3_aa: CASSAGQSSSYNSPLHF
clone_size: NA; d_call: TRBD1; j_call: TRBJ2-2; v_call: TRBV4-3; cdr3_length: 17; cdr3_nt: TGCGCCAGCAGCCGCCTCACAGGGGGCGGATCGGCCGGGGAGCTGTTTTTT; cdr3_aa: CASSRLTGGGSAGELFF
clone_size: NA; d_call: NA; j_call: TRBJ2-1; v_call: TRBV6-6; cdr3_length: 14; cdr3_nt: TGTGCCAGCAGTTACGAGGGGGGTGGCAATGAGCAGTTCTTC; cdr3_aa: CASSYEGGGNEQFF
clone_size: NA; d_call: NA; j_call: TRBJ2-7; v_call: TRBV11-2; cdr3_length: 18; cdr3_nt: TGTGCCAGCAGCGATATGCGCAAGGGACGATCACTGCCGCACGAGCAGTACTTC; cdr3_aa: CASSDMRKGRSLPHEQYF
clone_size: NA; d_call: NA; j_call: TRBJ2-1; v_call: TRBV7-9; cdr3_length: 14; cdr3_nt: TGTGCCAGCAGCTTCCGGGCCAGTAACAATGAGCAGTTCTTC; cdr3_aa: CASSFRASNNEQFF
clone_size: few; d_call: NA; j_call: TRBJ2-7; v_call: TRBV7-2; cdr3_length: 16; cdr3_nt: TGTGCCAGCAGCTTCAAGCCTACTCGGGGTGGGTACGAGCAGTACTTC; cdr3_aa: CASSFKPTRGGYEQYF
clone_size: few; d_call: NA; j_call: TRBJ1-5; v_call: TRBV11-2; cdr3_length: 13; cdr3_nt: TGTGCCAGCAGCACCCACGAGGGTCAGCCCCAGCATTTT; cdr3_aa: CASSTHEGQPQHF